These 8 T cell receptor beta chains originate from one sample sequenced in a study of T cells in Graves' hyperthyroidism and ophthalmopathy. It was RNA transcripts that yielded the amplified TCR beta CDR3 regions. The study used the HTBI primer set for a first-round RT-PCR of the TCR CDR3. TCRdb fed the multiplex PCR reads into MiXCR, producing one record per CDR3 protein. The table lists hundreds of thousands of distinct CDR3 sequences, roughly 15% of them singletons. The sample was blood. These receptors were obtained from a woman aged 60-75 years with Graves' ophthalmopathy.

The sample holds a few counts of this clonotype. This chain links TRBV7-3 with TRBJ2-2, with 7 nucleotides matching TRBD2. The V segment lost 1 base and the J segment 7 bases; nucleotides outside the gene matches: 12. The CDR3 runs to 17 residues. The germline CDR1 and CDR2 sequences are SGHTA and FQGTGA. The CDR3 coding sequence is TGTGCCAGCAGCTTAAACCCTAGCGGAGGACCGGGCGGGGAGCTGTTTTTT. Translating it yields CASSLNPSGGPGGELFF. Complete variable domain (other parts from reference TRBV7-3 and TRBJ2-2): GAGVSQTPSNKVTEKGKYVELRCDPISGHTALYWYRQSLGQGPEFLIYFQGTGAADDSGLPNDRFFAVRPEGSVSTLKIQRTERGDSAVYLCASSLNPSGGPGGELFFGEGSRLTVL.

The chain combines TRBV28 with TRBJ2-2, with D unclear. Germline CDR1 is MDHEN and CDR2 is SYDVKM. Between the trimmed V and J ends, which lost 5 bases and 10 bases, there was a span of 8 bases. CDR3 length equals 11 residues. The CDR3 coding sequence is TGTGCCAGCAGTCCCCAAAAGGAGCTGTTTTTT. Protein sequence: CASSPQKELFF.

This clonotype was found a few times. The J gene is TRBJ2-3, the V gene TRBV9, with D perhaps assigned TRBD1 or TRBD2 (5 bases each). The CDR3 sequence is 14 residues long. Germline V lookup: CDR1 SGDLS, CDR2 YYNGEE. Trimming pared 3 bases from V and 4 bases from J, leaving 12 bases between. This CDR3 reads CASSATMGADTQYF. In DNA, the CDR3 is TGTGCCAGCAGCGCTACTATGGGGGCAGATACGCAGTATTTT.

This clonotype was recorded many times. V gene TRBV7-9 combines with J gene TRBJ2-3; 8 positions agree with TRBD1. The ends lost 5 bases at V and 4 bases at J; junction bases unmatched: 26. CDR1 is SEHNR, CDR2 FQNEAQ, per germline (reference sequence). The CDR3 extends over 21 amino acids. The chain's CDR3 is CASSGESLFSVVQGAADTQYF. In DNA, the CDR3 is TGTGCCAGCAGCGGAGAGAGCCTTTTTAGCGTTGTCCAGGGGGCGGCAGATACGCAGTATTTT.

The table lists this clonotype with a few counts. The chain couples TRBV5-1 to TRBJ1-3, with D possibly matching TRBD1 (5 bases). There are 15 residues in the CDR3. V lost 8 bases and J 0 bases, leaving 15 bases between the germline ends. Germline loops: CDR1 SGHRS, CDR2 YFSETQ. The CDR3, as DNA: TGCGCCAGAGGCCGGGACCGGTACTCTGGAAACACCATATATTTT. Encoded protein: CARGRDRYSGNTIYF. Variable domain in full (rest from reference TRBV5-1 and TRBJ1-3): KAGVTQTPRYLIKTRGQQVTLSCSPISGHRSVSWYQQTPGQGLQFLFEYFSETQRNKGNFPGRFSGRQFSNSRSEMNVSTLELGDSALYLCARGRDRYSGNTIYFGEGSWLTVV.

This clonotype was detected ten times or more. The chain joins TRBV7-9 to TRBJ2-1; D gene unclear. From germline, CDR1 is SEHNR and CDR2 FQNEAQ (reference sequence). V lost 5 bases and J lost 0, with 11 bases in between. This CDR3 has 15 amino acids. CDR3 coding DNA: TGTGCCAGCAGCAAGGGCCAGTACTCCTACAATGAGCAGTTCTTC. Amino acids: CASSKGQYSYNEQFF.

This clonotype was detected a few times. The chain is built from TRBV20-1 and TRBJ2-5; D perhaps matches TRBD1 (6 bases). The V end lost 0 bases, the J end lost 1 base, and 15 bases lay between the germline ends. CDR3 length equals 16 residues. Germline V gene data show CDR1 as DFQATT and CDR2 as SNEGSKA (reference sequence). CDR3 protein: CSARDPRGSLQETQYF. The CDR3 region has the DNA TGCAGTGCTAGAGACCCGAGGGGGAGTCTCCAAGAGACCCAGTACTTC.

The rearrangement links TRBV9 to TRBJ1-1; a weak D match, TRBD1 (5 bases). The CDR3 spans 12 residues. Deletions cut 3 bases from V and 6 bases from J, with 9 bases between. CDR1 is SGDLS, CDR2 YYNGEE, per germline. CDR3 coding DNA: TGTGCCAGCAGCGCATTGACAGCTGAAGCTTTCTTT. Its translation: CASSALTAEAFF.